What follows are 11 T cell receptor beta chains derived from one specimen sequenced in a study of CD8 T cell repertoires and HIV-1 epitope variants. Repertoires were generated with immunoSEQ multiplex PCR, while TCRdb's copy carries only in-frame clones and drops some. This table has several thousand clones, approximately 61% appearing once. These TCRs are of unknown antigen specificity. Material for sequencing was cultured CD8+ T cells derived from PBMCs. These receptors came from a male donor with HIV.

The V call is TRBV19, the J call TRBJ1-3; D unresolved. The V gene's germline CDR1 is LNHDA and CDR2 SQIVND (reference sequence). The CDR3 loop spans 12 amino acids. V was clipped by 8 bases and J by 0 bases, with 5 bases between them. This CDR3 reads CASHRSGNTIYF. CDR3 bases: TGTGCCAGTCACCGCTCTGGAAACACCATATATTTT.

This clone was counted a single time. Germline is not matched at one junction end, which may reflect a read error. The CDR3 DNA follows: TGTGCCAGCTCACCTGACTCCGGGATCACAGATACGCGGTATTTT. Residues: CASSPDSGITDTRYF. The V call is TRBV18, the J call TRBJ2-3; D may be TRBD2 (5 bases). Germline V gene sequence: CDR1 KGHSH, CDR2 LQKENI. The CDR3 spans 15 residues. Supplemented by reference TRBV18 and TRBJ2-3, the full variable domain reads NAGVMQNPRHLVRRRGQEARLRCSPMKGHSHVYWYRQLPEEGLKFMVYLQKENIIDESGMPKERFSAEFPKEGPSILRIQQVVRGDSAAYFCASSPDSGITDTRYFGPGTRLTVL.

In nucleotides, the CDR3 is TGTGCCAGCAGCTTAGCGGAGGGACAGGGGGCAGCTGGGGCCAACGTCCTGACTTTC. This encodes CASSLAEGQGAAGANVLTF. The chain couples TRBV7-6 to TRBJ2-6, with TRBD1 identical over 12 bases. Unmatched junction bases numbered 5, after V lost 0 bases and J lost 2 bases. CDR1 is SGHVS, CDR2 FNYEAQ, per germline. This CDR3 region has 19 residues.

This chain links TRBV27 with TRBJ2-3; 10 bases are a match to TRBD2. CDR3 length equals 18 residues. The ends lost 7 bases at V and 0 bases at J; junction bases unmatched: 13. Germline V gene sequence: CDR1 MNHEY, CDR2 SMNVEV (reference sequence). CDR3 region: CASTPTTTSGRSTDTQYF. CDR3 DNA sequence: TGTGCCAGCACCCCGACCACGACTAGCGGGCGTAGCACAGATACGCAGTATTTT.

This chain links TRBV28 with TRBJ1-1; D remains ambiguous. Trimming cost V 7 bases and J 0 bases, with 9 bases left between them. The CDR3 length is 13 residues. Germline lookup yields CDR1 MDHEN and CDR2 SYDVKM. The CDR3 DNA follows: TGTGCCAGCAATCGAGTCATGAACACTGAAGCTTTCTTT. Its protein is CASNRVMNTEAFF.

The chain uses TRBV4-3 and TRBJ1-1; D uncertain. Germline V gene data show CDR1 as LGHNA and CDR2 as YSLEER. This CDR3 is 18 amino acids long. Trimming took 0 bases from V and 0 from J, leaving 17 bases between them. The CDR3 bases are TGCGCCAGCAGCCAAGACCCGACCGATCAAAACCTGAACACTGAAGCTTTCTTT. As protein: CASSQDPTDQNLNTEAFF.

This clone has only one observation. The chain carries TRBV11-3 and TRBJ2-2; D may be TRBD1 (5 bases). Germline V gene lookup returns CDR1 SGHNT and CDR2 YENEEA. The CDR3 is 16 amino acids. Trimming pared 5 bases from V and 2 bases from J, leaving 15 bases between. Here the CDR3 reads CASSPNAGLNTGELFF. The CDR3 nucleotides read TGTGCCAGCAGCCCGAATGCAGGGCTTAACACCGGGGAGCTGTTTTTT.

The CDR3 sequence: CASSPLEGEWVYEQYF. The DNA for the CDR3 is TGTGCCAGCAGCCCTCTCGAGGGGGAGTGGGTCTACGAGCAGTACTTC. The chain has TRBV7-9 and TRBJ2-7; tentative D call: TRBD1 (6 bases). The germline gives CDR1 SEHNR, CDR2 FQNEAQ (reference sequence). Trimming left V 5 bases short and J 3 bases short, with 20 bases between. The CDR3 extends over 16 amino acids. The full variable domain, rest sourced from reference TRBV7-9 and TRBJ2-7, is DTGVSQNPRHKITKRGQNVTFRCDPISEHNRLYWYRQTLGQGPEFLTYFQNEAQLEKSRLLSDRFSAERPKGSFSTLEIQRTEQGDSAMYLCASSPLEGEWVYEQYFGPGTRLTVT.

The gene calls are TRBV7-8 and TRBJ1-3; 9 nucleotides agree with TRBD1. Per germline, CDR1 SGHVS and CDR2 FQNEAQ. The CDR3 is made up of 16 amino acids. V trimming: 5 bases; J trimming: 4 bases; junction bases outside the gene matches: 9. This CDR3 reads CASSHPPGQGGNTIYF. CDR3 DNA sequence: TGTGCCAGCAGCCACCCCCCGGGACAGGGAGGAAACACCATATATTTT. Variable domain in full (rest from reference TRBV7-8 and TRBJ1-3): GAGVSQSPRYKVAKRGQDVALRCDPISGHVSLFWYQQALGQGPEFLTYFQNEAQLDKSGLPSDRFFAERPEGSVSTLKIQRTQQEDSAVYLCASSHPPGQGGNTIYFGEGSWLTVV.

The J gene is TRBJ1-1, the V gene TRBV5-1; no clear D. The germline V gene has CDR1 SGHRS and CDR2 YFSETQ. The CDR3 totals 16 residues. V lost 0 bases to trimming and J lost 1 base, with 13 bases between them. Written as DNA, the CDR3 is TGCGCCAGCAGCTTGGCCTTCTCTGGGTCGAACACTGAAGCTTTCTTT. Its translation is CASSLAFSGSNTEAFF.

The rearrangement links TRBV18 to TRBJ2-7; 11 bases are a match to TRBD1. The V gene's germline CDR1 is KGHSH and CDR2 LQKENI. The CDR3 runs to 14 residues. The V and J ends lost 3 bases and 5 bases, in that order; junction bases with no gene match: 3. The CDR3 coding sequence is TGTGCCAGCTCACCTGGACAGGGGGCAAACGAGCAGTACTTC. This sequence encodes CASSPGQGANEQYF.